This T cell receptor beta chain was retrieved from a study of blood T cell repertoires in COVID-19. As handled by the study authors: Cell counts per sample came from amplifying reference gene primers. The data were produced by immunoSEQ multiplex PCR, yet TCRdb's version contains in-frame clones alone and is incomplete. V, J and clone size reflect that table, while D and trimming were determined from the DNA. The data contain a few hundred thousand clones, around 87% of them singletons. Source material: peripheral blood. The receptor's source is a woman aged 45-59 years who had recovered from COVID-19.

CDR3 in DNA: TGTGCTAGTGGTTTGGGACTAGACACAGATACGCAGTATTTT. As protein: CASGLGLDTDTQYF. The rearrangement links TRBV12-5 to TRBJ2-3; D may be TRBD2 (6 bases). CDR1 is LGHNT, CDR2 FRNRAP, per germline. Trimming pared 1 base from V and 2 bases from J, leaving 7 bases between. This CDR3 contains 14 residues.